This T cell receptor beta chain was recovered during a study of molecular identifiers for immune sequencing clone quantification. A remark on this clonotype: At one boundary the junction diverges from the germline segment, which might be a read error.

TCRdb re-called the PCR reads through MiXCR, storing one row per CDR3 protein. The repertoire holds hundreds of thousands of distinct CDR3 sequences, around 25% seen once, with about 0.84% in the top ten. The sequenced material came from naive CD8+ T cells from blood, with Jurkat cell RNA spiked in. This sample's subset: FACS-sorted CD8+CD4-CCR7+CD45RA+ naive T cells. This TCR derives from a human donor in good health. Some libraries in this study had Jurkat cell RNA spiked in.

DNA for the CDR3: TGCGCCTGCAGCCAAGATGTGATGTACACCGGGGAGCTGTTTTTT. Translated: CACSQDVMYTGELFF. The chain joins TRBV4-1 to TRBJ2-2, with unresolved D. In germline, CDR1 is MGHRA, CDR2 YSYEKL. The CDR3 totals 15 residues.